The next 25 T cell receptor beta chains were all read from a single sample in a study of blood T cell repertoires in COVID-19. Using immunoSEQ multiplex PCR, the repertoire was profiled, and TCRdb retains in-frame clones only, with some absent. The sample shows nearly 350,000 clones, 88% of them seen only once. Specimen: peripheral blood. The receptors originated from a woman in her 70s with COVID-19, enrolled during active disease.

The CDR3 protein is CASSTRQGGTGELFF. DNA of the CDR3: TGTGCCAGCAGCACAAGACAGGGAGGTACCGGGGAGCTGTTTTTT. The chain employs TRBV11-2 and TRBJ2-2, with a weak D call TRBD1 (7 bases). Germline V gene lookup returns CDR1 SGHAT and CDR2 FQNNGV. The ends were cut back, 5 bases at V and 5 bases at J, with 15 bases in the middle. The CDR3 covers 15 residues.

This chain uses TRBV19 with TRBJ1-1; 7 bases map to TRBD1. The germline V gene has CDR1 LNHDA and CDR2 SQIVND (reference sequence). The J segment lost 4 bases and the V segment lost 6 bases, leaving 8 bases of the junction unmatched. CDR3 length: 14 amino acids. CDR3 region: CASSVRGRGTEAFF. In DNA, the CDR3 is TGTGCCAGTAGCGTGAGGGGGCGCGGCACTGAAGCTTTCTTT. Full variable domain (outside the CDR3, taken from reference TRBV19 and TRBJ1-1): DGGITQSPKYLFRKEGQNVTLSCEQNLNHDAMYWYRQDPGQGLRLIYYSQIVNDFQKGDIAEGYSVSREKKESFPLTVTSAQKNPTAFYLCASSVRGRGTEAFFGQGTRLTVV.

Remarks on this clone: The junction departs from germline at one end; a sequencing error may be responsible. The rearrangement uses TRBV10-3 and TRBJ2-1, with D possibly matching TRBD2 (9 bases). The CDR3 extends over 16 amino acids. Germline CDR1 and CDR2: ENHRY and SYGVKD. The CDR3 spells CALRGPSGGPYNEQFF. CDR3 sequence (DNA): TGTGCCCTCAGGGGGCCGAGCGGGGGGCCTTACAATGAGCAGTTCTTC.

This sequence joins TRBV28 and TRBJ1-6, with TRBD1 identical over 7 bases. This CDR3 has 14 amino acids. Germline values: CDR1 MDHEN, CDR2 SYDVKM. The trim removed 1 base at V and 10 bases at J, leaving 4 bases unmatched. This CDR3 reads CASSLYRQGSPLHF. The CDR3 DNA is TGTGCCAGCAGTTTATACAGACAGGGATCACCCCTCCACTTT.

The genes are TRBV4-3 and TRBJ1-4, with 9 positions matching TRBD1. This CDR3 has 16 residues. Germline V gives CDR1 LGHNA, CDR2 YSLEER. V trimming: 0 bases; J trimming: 8 bases; junction bases outside the gene matches: 7. CDR3 amino acids: CASSQDRHRGPEKLFF. CDR3 nucleotides: TGCGCCAGCAGCCAAGATCGGCACAGGGGGCCGGAAAAACTGTTTTTT.

The CDR3 sequence: CASSAEGQPQHF. CDR3 sequence (DNA): TGTGCCAGCAGCGCTGAGGGCCAGCCCCAGCATTTT. This chain joins TRBV12-3 or TRBV12-4 and TRBJ1-5; no clear D gene. V was trimmed by 6 bases and J by 7 bases, leaving 10 bases between them. The CDR3 length is 12 residues.

CDR3 sequence reads: CAISESYQPQHF. The CDR3 bases are TGTGCCATCAGTGAGTCCTATCAGCCCCAGCATTTT. The chain combines TRBV10-3 with TRBJ1-5, with unresolved D. Trimming shortened V by 0 bases and J by 5 bases, and 2 bases separated the two germline ends. CDR3 size: 12 residues. Germline CDR1 is ENHRY and CDR2 is SYGVKD.

The table lists this clone with a count of one. The V gene is TRBV7-3, the J gene TRBJ2-2; D might be TRBD1 (5 bases). This CDR3 contains 15 residues. Germline values: CDR1 SGHTA, CDR2 FQGTGA. V lost 0 bases and J lost 4, with 9 bases in between. CDR3 nucleotides: TGTGCCAGCAGCTTAACACAGGTCGGCACCGGGGAGCTGTTTTTT. It is translated as CASSLTQVGTGELFF.

The gene calls are TRBV28 and TRBJ1-5; D is uncertain. The CDR3 contains 13 residues. V was trimmed by 5 bases and J by 4 bases, leaving 9 bases between them. The germline gives CDR1 MDHEN, CDR2 SYDVKM. The CDR3 DNA sequence: TGTGCCAGCAGTAGCACGGGGAATCAGCCCCAGCATTTT. Its protein is CASSSTGNQPQHF.

This clone turned up a few times. V is TRBV28 and J is TRBJ1-4, with 9 bases aligning to TRBD1. V gave up 7 bases and J gave up 5 bases; unmatched junction bases: 8. The CDR3 runs to 15 residues. Germline-derived CDR1 and CDR2 are MDHEN and SYDVKM. The CDR3 spells CASKLGTGKNEKLFF. CDR3 coding DNA: TGTGCCAGCAAACTCGGGACAGGGAAGAATGAAAAACTGTTTTTT.

The V call is TRBV6-5, the J call TRBJ2-7; the D is unclear. Between the trimmed V and J ends, which lost 3 bases and 2 bases, there was a span of 14 bases. This CDR3 is 15 amino acids long. Germline CDR1 reads MNHEY; CDR2 reads SVGAGI. The CDR3 loop is CASSYGRPPTYEQYF. Here the CDR3 DNA reads TGTGCCAGCAGTTATGGCAGGCCCCCCACCTACGAGCAGTACTTC.

The chain carries TRBV9 and TRBJ2-3; D gene unclear. V was trimmed by 0 bases and J by 4 bases, leaving 9 bases between them. The CDR3 contains 14 residues. The V gene's germline CDR1 is SGDLS and CDR2 YYNGEE. This CDR3 reads CASSVGGRPDTQYF. CDR3 sequence (DNA): TGTGCCAGCAGCGTAGGAGGTCGTCCAGATACGCAGTATTTT.

The CDR3, as DNA: TGTGCCAGCAGTGCGGGGAACAACTATGGCTACACCTTC. This encodes CASSAGNNYGYTF. The chain couples TRBV2 to TRBJ1-2; D is ambiguous. Germline CDR1 reads SNHLY; CDR2 reads FYNNEI. V was clipped by 4 bases and J by 2 bases, with 8 bases between them. CDR3 length: 13 amino acids.

This chain links TRBV3-1 (or the pseudogene TRBV3-2) with TRBJ1-4; possible D gene TRBD1, 5 bases. The germline gives CDR1 LGHDT, CDR2 YNNKEL (reference sequence). The ends were cut back, 2 bases at V and 0 bases at J, with 10 bases in the middle. There are 16 residues in the CDR3. This chain's CDR3 is CASSQPGRATNEKLFF. The CDR3 nucleotides are TGTGCCAGCAGCCAACCAGGGCGTGCAACTAATGAAAAACTGTTTTTT.

This chain joins TRBV7-8 and TRBJ2-5, with 13 bases that match TRBD2. V lost 2 bases, J lost 2 bases, and 5 bases stayed unmatched. Per germline, CDR1 SGHVS and CDR2 FQNEAQ. The CDR3 sequence is 17 residues long. The CDR3 region has the DNA TGTGCCAGCAGCTTAAGTAGGACTAGCGGGGGACAAGAGACCCAGTACTTC. This encodes CASSLSRTSGGQETQYF.

This chain joins TRBV5-1 and TRBJ1-1, with a possible D match to TRBD1 (5 bases). Trimming pared 0 bases from V and 8 bases from J, leaving 14 bases between. The CDR3 loop spans 14 amino acids. Germline CDR1 and CDR2: SGHRS and YFSETQ. The CDR3 loop is CASSLGATGSEAFF. The CDR3 DNA reads TGCGCCAGCAGCTTGGGGGCTACAGGATCCGAAGCTTTCTTT.

This clone was observed a few times. Distinct nucleotide sequences in the sample also encode this CDR3. This sequence joins TRBV3-1 (or the pseudogene TRBV3-2) and TRBJ1-5, with 9 positions matching TRBD1. The junction had 2 bases not matched to a gene; V was cut back by 4 bases and J by 1 base. Germline V gene data show CDR1 as LGHDT and CDR2 as YNNKEL (reference sequence). The CDR3 spans 15 residues. Here the CDR3 DNA reads TGTGCCAGCAGCCCGGGACAGGGAAGCAATCAGCCCCAGCATTTT. This encodes CASSPGQGSNQPQHF.

J is TRBJ1-5 and V is TRBV19; unclear D gene. The CDR3 is 15 residues long. From germline, CDR1 is LNHDA and CDR2 SQIVND (reference sequence). V was shortened by 5 bases and J by 3 bases, with 14 bases between the two germline ends. CDR3 region: CASSETVQLNQPQHF. The CDR3 DNA follows: TGTGCCAGTAGTGAAACAGTTCAGCTCAATCAGCCCCAGCATTTT. The variable domain in full, with the rest retrieved from reference TRBV19 and TRBJ1-5, is DGGITQSPKYLFRKEGQNVTLSCEQNLNHDAMYWYRQDPGQGLRLIYYSQIVNDFQKGDIAEGYSVSREKKESFPLTVTSAQKNPTAFYLCASSETVQLNQPQHFGDGTRLSIL.

The chain employs TRBV30 and TRBJ1-1, with D possibly being TRBD1 (6 bases). This CDR3 spans 13 amino acids. In germline, CDR1 is GTSNPN, CDR2 SVGIG (reference sequence). The V gene lost 6 bases and the J gene lost 0 bases, with 11 bases spanning the gap. The CDR3 region is CACMGALNTEAFF. CDR3 DNA sequence: TGTGCCTGTATGGGGGCGTTGAACACTGAAGCTTTCTTT.

The V call is TRBV6-5, the J call TRBJ1-2, with 7 bases fitting TRBD1. V lost 5 bases, J lost 6 bases, and 6 bases stayed unmatched. This CDR3 has 13 residues. Looked up from germline, CDR1 is MNHEY and CDR2 is SVGAGI. The CDR3 reads CASSIQGYHGYTF. For the CDR3, the DNA is TGTGCCAGCAGTATACAGGGGTATCATGGCTACACCTTC.

This clone was seen more than once but under ten times. The chain combines TRBV7-9 with TRBJ1-3, with TRBD1 matching over 9 bases. With 3 bases clipped from V and 0 bases from J, the junction kept 6 bases outside the gene matches. CDR1 and CDR2 (germline): SEHNR, FQNEAQ (reference sequence). The CDR3 is 17 amino acids. The CDR3 bases are TGTGCCAGCAGCTTCGGGACAGGGACTTACTCTGGAAACACCATATATTTT. This gives the protein CASSFGTGTYSGNTIYF.

The chain couples TRBV5-1 to TRBJ2-3, with 10 bases fitting TRBD2. This CDR3 is built from 18 residues. V dropped 1 base and J dropped 4; count of bases not matched to a gene: 12. CDR1 and CDR2 (germline): SGHRS, YFSETQ. CDR3: CASSLPASGGSGADTQYF. The CDR3 DNA reads as TGCGCCAGCAGCTTGCCGGCTAGCGGGGGCTCCGGGGCAGATACGCAGTATTTT.

This chain uses TRBV7-9 with TRBJ1-2; TRBD1 is a possible D gene (5 bases). The CDR3 loop spans 13 amino acids. The ends were cut back, 8 bases at V and 4 bases at J, with 14 bases in the middle. Germline values: CDR1 SEHNR, CDR2 FQNEAQ (reference sequence). The CDR3 coding sequence is TGTGCCAGCCTGGAGTGGGGCATCTATGGCTACACCTTC. As protein: CASLEWGIYGYTF.

This clone came up a few times. The chain is built from TRBV5-6 and TRBJ2-7; D not resolved. The CDR3 is made up of 14 amino acids. The germline V gene encodes CDR1 SGHDT and CDR2 YYEEEE. With 2 bases removed from V and 3 bases from J, the gap between germline ends came to 12 bases. The CDR3 here is CASSFLSSLYEQYF. The CDR3, as DNA: TGTGCCAGCAGCTTTCTGAGTTCACTCTACGAGCAGTACTTC.

The gene calls are TRBV20-1 and TRBJ2-3; the D is unclear. Germline V lookup: CDR1 DFQATT, CDR2 SNEGSKA (reference sequence). V was cut by 4 bases and J by 6 bases, with 8 bases left in between. CDR3 length: 11 residues. The CDR3 loop reads CSAKPGDTQYF. The CDR3 DNA sequence: TGCAGTGCTAAGCCCGGGGATACGCAGTATTTT.